This T cell receptor (beta chain) was retrieved from a study of OX40 agonist ivuxolimab in advanced cancers. This clone was seen once. Its antigen is unidentified. Using immunoSEQ multiplex PCR, the repertoire was profiled, and TCRdb retains in-frame clones only, with some absent. The sample consists of approximately 92,000 clones, more than 80% of them appearing once. Study results and limitations: At 0.1 to 3.0 mg/kg, clonal expansion of CD4+ and CD8+ blood T cells had occurred by week 6. CD8+ T cells (on average) carried more expanded clones than CD4+ T cells.

The germline CDR1 and CDR2 sequences are SGDLS and YYNGEE. With V trimmed by 4 bases and J by 5 bases, 7 bases remained unmatched. This CDR3 has 15 residues. This specimen consisted of CD4+ or CD8+ T cells sorted from blood, obtained in a trial of the OX40 agonist ivuxolimab. This TCR came from an adult with an advanced solid tumor such as melanoma, head and neck, liver or kidney cancer. The chain is built from TRBV9 and TRBJ2-7; 12 bases map to TRBD2. In DNA form, the CDR3 reads TGTGCCAGCAGCCTCGGGGCTAGCGGGGGGGACGAGCAGTACTTC. It codes for CASSLGASGGDEQYF.